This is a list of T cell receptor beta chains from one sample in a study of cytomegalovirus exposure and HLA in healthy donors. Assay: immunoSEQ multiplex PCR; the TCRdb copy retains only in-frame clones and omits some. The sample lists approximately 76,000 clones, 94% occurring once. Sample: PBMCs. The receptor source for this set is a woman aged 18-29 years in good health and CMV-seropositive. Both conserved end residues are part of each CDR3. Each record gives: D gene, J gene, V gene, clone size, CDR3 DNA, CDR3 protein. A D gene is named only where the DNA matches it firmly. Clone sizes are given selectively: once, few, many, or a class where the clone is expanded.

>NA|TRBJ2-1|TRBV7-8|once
TGTGCCAGCAGCCTCGGACTGAACTACAATGAGCAGTTCTTC
CASSLGLNYNEQFF
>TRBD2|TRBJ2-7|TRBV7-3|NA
TGTGCCAGCAGTAACCCGGGACTACAGAGCTTTTACGAGCAGTACTTC
CASSNPGLQSFYEQYF
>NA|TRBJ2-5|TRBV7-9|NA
TGTGCCAGCAGCTTAGCAGGGGCAGAGACCCAGTACTTC
CASSLAGAETQYF
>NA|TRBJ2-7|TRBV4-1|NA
TGCGCCAGCAGCCAAGCCGCCGGGAGCTCCTACGAGCAGTACTTC
CASSQAAGSSYEQYF
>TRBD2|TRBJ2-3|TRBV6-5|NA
TGTGCCAGCAGTTACTCGACCCCCAGCGGGGCCGGGACGCAGTATTTT
CASSYSTPSGAGTQYF
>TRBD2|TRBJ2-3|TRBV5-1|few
TGCGCCAGCAGCTTGAACGGGGGAGGGCTTGATACGCAGTATTTT
CASSLNGGGLDTQYF
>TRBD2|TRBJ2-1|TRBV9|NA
TGTGCCAGCAGCGTAGCCGGGACTAGCGTTTACAATGAGCAGTTCTTC
CASSVAGTSVYNEQFF
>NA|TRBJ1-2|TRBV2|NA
TGTGCCAGCAGTCCAACAATGCTTAACTATGGCTACACCTTC
CASSPTMLNYGYTF
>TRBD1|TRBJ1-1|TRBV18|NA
TGTGCCAGCTCGCCCGACAGGGCAAGGGTTGAAGCTTTCTTT
CASSPDRARVEAFF
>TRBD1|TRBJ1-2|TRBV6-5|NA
TGTGCCAGCAGTTACGGACAGGGATATGACTACACCTTC
CASSYGQGYDYTF
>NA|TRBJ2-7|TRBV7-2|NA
TGTGCCAGCAGCTTAAATGGGGGGACTCTCTCCTACGAGCAGTACTTC
CASSLNGGTLSYEQYF
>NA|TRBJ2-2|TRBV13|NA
TGTGCCAGCAGCTTGGCTACCGGGGAGCTGTTTTTT
CASSLATGELFF
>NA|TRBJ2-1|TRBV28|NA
TGTGCCAGCAGTTCCGCCTCCCTAGCGCCGTACAATGAGCAGTTCTTC
CASSSASLAPYNEQFF
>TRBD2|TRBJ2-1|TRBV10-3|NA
TGTGCCATCAGTGAGTCTGTACTAGCGCTGTCCTACAATGAGCAGTTCTTC
CAISESVLALSYNEQFF
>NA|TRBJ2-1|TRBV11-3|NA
TGTGCCAGCAGCTTATTTGAGACTTCGACCTACAATGAGCAGTTCTTC
CASSLFETSTYNEQFF
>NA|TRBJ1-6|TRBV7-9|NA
TGTGCCAGCAGCTTAAGAAGGCTAGAGGGTTCACCCCTCCACTTT
CASSLRRLEGSPLHF
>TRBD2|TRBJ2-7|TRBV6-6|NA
TGTGCCAGCAAGGTCGGGAGGGACGACGAGCAGTACTTC
CASKVGRDDEQYF
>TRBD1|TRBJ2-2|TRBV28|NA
TGTGCCAGCAGCACGACAGGGGCTAACACCGGGGAGCTGTTTTTT
CASSTTGANTGELFF
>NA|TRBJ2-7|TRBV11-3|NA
TGTGCCAGCAGCCTCATCGGGTACGGCGAGCAGTACTTC
CASSLIGYGEQYF
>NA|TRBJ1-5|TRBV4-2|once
TGTGCCAGCAGCCAATTCCGGACAGCGTCAGTCTATAGCAATCAGCCCCAGCATTTT
CASSQFRTASVYSNQPQHF
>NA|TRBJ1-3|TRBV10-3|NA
TGTGCCATCAGTGACGGACAGCTCTCTGGAAACACCATATATTTT
CAISDGQLSGNTIYF
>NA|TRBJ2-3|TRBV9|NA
TGTGCCAGCAGCATCGGGTCCCCGATCACAGATACGCAGTATTTT
CASSIGSPITDTQYF
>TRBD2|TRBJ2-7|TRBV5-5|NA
TGTGCCAGCAGCTTTGCCGGGCTAGCGGGGTTTTCCTACGAGCAGTACTTC
CASSFAGLAGFSYEQYF
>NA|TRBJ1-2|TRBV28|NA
TGTGCCAGCAGTTTATCCGTACAGTTATCCTATGGCTACACCTTC
CASSLSVQLSYGYTF
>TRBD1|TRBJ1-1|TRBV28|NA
TGTGCCAGCAGTTTATGGGGACAGGGGCCGATGAACACTGAAGCTTTCTTT
CASSLWGQGPMNTEAFF
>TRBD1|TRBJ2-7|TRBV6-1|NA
TGTGCCAGCAAGGCAGGGGGCGGCTACGAGCAGTACTTC
CASKAGGGYEQYF
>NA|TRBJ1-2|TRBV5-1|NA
TGCGCCAGCAGCTCGTCCTGGTCTGAAGGGGCGGACGGCTACACCTTC
CASSSSWSEGADGYTF
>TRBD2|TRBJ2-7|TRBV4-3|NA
TGCGCCAGCAGCCAAGTCCTTAGCGGGTTAGTCGAGCAGTACTTC
CASSQVLSGLVEQYF
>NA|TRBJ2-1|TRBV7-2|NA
TGTGCCAGCAGCTTAGGCGTAGCTGGGAATGAGCAGTTCTTC
CASSLGVAGNEQFF
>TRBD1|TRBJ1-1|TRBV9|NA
TGTGCCAGCAGCGACCGGGACAGGGGATGGAACACTGAAGCTTTCTTT
CASSDRDRGWNTEAFF
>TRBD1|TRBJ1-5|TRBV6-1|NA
TGTGCCGCAGGCATCCGGGACAGGGTTAATCAGCCCCAGCATTTT
CAAGIRDRVNQPQHF
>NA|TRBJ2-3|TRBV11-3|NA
TGTGCCAGCAGCTCCCCCGGGACACATAGCACAGATACGCAGTATTTT
CASSSPGTHSTDTQYF
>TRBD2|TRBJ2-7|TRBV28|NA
TGTGCCAGCAGTCCCCCGGGGGGAGGGATTTACGAGCAGTACTTC
CASSPPGGGIYEQYF
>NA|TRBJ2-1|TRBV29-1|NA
TGCAGCGTTGAAGATTTGGGGAGATTCTCCTACAATGAGCAGTTCTTC
CSVEDLGRFSYNEQFF
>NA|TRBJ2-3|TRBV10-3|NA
TGTGCCATCAATGAACCGGGACAAGGAGACGATACGCAGTATTTT
CAINEPGQGDDTQYF
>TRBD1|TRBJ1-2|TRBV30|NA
TGTGCCTCCCCAACAGGGGGCCGGGACTATGGCTACACCTTC
CASPTGGRDYGYTF
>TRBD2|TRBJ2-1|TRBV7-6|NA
TGTGCCAGCAGCCGGTCTAGCGGGCGGCTACCCTCCTACAATGAGCAGTTCTTC
CASSRSSGRLPSYNEQFF
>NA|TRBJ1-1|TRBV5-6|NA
TGTGCCAGCAGCTCACCAGGGTTATGGAACACTGAAGCTTTCTTT
CASSSPGLWNTEAFF
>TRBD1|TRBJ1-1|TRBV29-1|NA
TGCAGCGTGGGGGGACAGATGAACACTGAAGCTTTCTTT
CSVGGQMNTEAFF
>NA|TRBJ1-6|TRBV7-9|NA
TGTGCCAGCAGCTTAGCGCGACTGAGGAATGATTCACCCCTCCACTTT
CASSLARLRNDSPLHF
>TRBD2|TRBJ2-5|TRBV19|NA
TGTGCCAGTAGAATAGCGGGAGGGATTGAAGAGACCCAGTACTTC
CASRIAGGIEETQYF
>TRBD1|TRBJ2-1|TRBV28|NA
TGTGCCAGCAGCCCTCAGGGGGCCTCCAGGCAGTTCTTC
CASSPQGASRQFF